A selection of T cell receptor beta chains follows, all from one sample in a study of T cells in Graves' hyperthyroidism and ophthalmopathy. Via MiXCR, TCRdb re-called the multiplex PCR reads, giving one row per CDR3 protein. Of about 380,000 distinct CDR3 sequences listed, approximately 12% are singletons. The material sequenced was blood. Every receptor here comes from a man in his thirties or forties with Graves' hyperthyroidism that later progressed to Graves' ophthalmopathy. CDR3s include the opening cysteine and the closing phenylalanine or tryptophan. D genes are given only for firm matches. Clone sizes are given selectively: once, few, many, or a class where the clone is expanded.

clone_size j_call v_call d_call cdr3_aa cdr3_nt
many TRBJ1-4 TRBV20-1 TRBD1 CSASDRRNEKLFF TGCAGTGCATCGGACAGGCGGAATGAAAAACTGTTTTTT
NA TRBJ2-7 TRBV6-1 TRBD2 CASGLAGGPYEQYF TGTGCCAGCGGCCTGGCGGGGGGTCCCTACGAGCAGTACTTC
many TRBJ1-5 TRBV20-1 NA CSASEPGRQPQHF TGCAGTGCTAGTGAGCCAGGGCGGCAGCCCCAGCATTTT
NA TRBJ1-1 TRBV3-1 NA CASNPRGGLYTEAFF TGTGCCAGCAACCCCCGGGGGGGGTTGTACACTGAAGCTTTCTTT
many TRBJ1-1 TRBV6-2/TRBV6-3 NA CASNLDQGPNTEAFF TGTGCCAGCAACTTAGACCAGGGGCCGAACACTGAAGCTTTCTTT
many TRBJ2-5 TRBV20-1 NA CSARAYRDGETQYF TGCAGTGCTAGAGCCTACAGGGACGGGGAGACCCAGTACTTC
NA TRBJ1-2 TRBV3-1 NA CASSQYHYGYTF TGTGCCAGCAGCCAATATCACTATGGCTACACCTTC
many TRBJ1-1 TRBV2 NA CASSEWGTKNTEAFF TGTGCCAGCAGTGAATGGGGGACGAAAAACACTGAAGCTTTCTTT
many TRBJ1-1 TRBV29-1 TRBD1 CSVDLRGTEAFF TGCAGCGTTGATCTCAGGGGGACTGAAGCTTTCTTT
few TRBJ2-3 TRBV3-1 TRBD2 CASSQDGGALAGGLSTDTQYF TGTGCCAGCAGCCAAGATGGAGGGGCGCTAGCGGGGGGGCTTAGCACAGATACGCAGTATTTT
few TRBJ2-7 TRBV7-6 NA CASSLSWGSYEQYF TGTGCCAGCAGCTTATCTTGGGGCAGTTACGAGCAGTACTTC
many TRBJ2-6 TRBV28 NA CASSPVGNSGANVLTF TGTGCCAGCAGTCCGGTGGGGAACTCTGGGGCCAACGTCCTGACTTTC
NA TRBJ2-1 TRBV24-1 NA CATSDLWGGYNEQFF TGTGCCACCAGTGATTTGTGGGGTGGCTACAATGAGCAGTTCTTC
NA TRBJ1-6 TRBV14 NA CASSQGRGIGSPLHF TGTGCCAGCAGCCAGGGGAGAGGAATCGGTTCACCCCTCCACTTT
many TRBJ2-5 TRBV7-3 NA CASSLKPRGQPFQETQYF TGTGCCAGCAGCTTAAAGCCTCGAGGACAGCCGTTCCAAGAGACCCAGTACTTC
many TRBJ1-5 TRBV7-9 NA CASSLDDQPQHF TGTGCCAGCAGCTTGGATGATCAGCCCCAGCATTTT
many TRBJ2-3 TRBV28 NA CASSSGGRSTDTQYF TGTGCCAGCAGTTCCGGGGGCAGAAGCACAGATACGCAGTATTTT
NA TRBJ1-2 TRBV14 NA CASSHRGFFTSGYTF TGTGCCAGCAGCCATCGTGGGTTCTTTACTAGTGGCTACACCTTC
few TRBJ1-5 TRBV6-1 NA CASSQTGQRTWVNQPQHF TGTGCCAGCAGCCAAACCGGACAGCGGACGTGGGTCAATCAGCCCCAGCATTTT
many TRBJ1-4 TRBV5-1 NA CASSQGASNEKLFF TGCGCCAGCAGCCAGGGAGCCTCTAATGAAAAACTGTTTTTT
NA TRBJ2-7 TRBV7-9 TRBD1 CASSLEDRGPPYEQYF TGTGCCAGCAGCTTAGAGGACAGGGGGCCGCCCTACGAGCAGTACTTC
many TRBJ1-1 TRBV5-1 NA CASSNQQTEAFF TGCGCCAGCAGCAACCAACAGACTGAAGCTTTCTTT
few TRBJ2-5 TRBV14 NA CASSQDWGTGKQYF TGTGCCAGCAGCCAAGACTGGGGAACAGGGAAACAGTACTTC
NA TRBJ2-2 TRBV7-9 NA CASRNREVGELFF TGTGCCAGCAGGAACAGGGAAGTCGGGGAGCTGTTTTTT
many TRBJ2-3 TRBV9 TRBD2 CASSVATLAGGTDTQYF TGTGCCAGCAGCGTAGCTACGCTAGCGGGGGGCACAGATACGCAGTATTTT
few TRBJ1-6 TRBV12-5 TRBD1 CASGLRTGFGSPLHF TGTGCTAGTGGTTTGCGGACAGGGTTTGGTTCACCCCTCCACTTT